Listed below are T cell receptor beta chains from one sample, sequenced in a study of blood T cell repertoires in COVID-19. Libraries were prepared by immunoSEQ multiplex PCR; TCRdb keeps only in-frame clonotypes and omits some of them. In the table there are more than 110,000 clones, roughly four fifths of which are singletons. Sequences were obtained from PBMCs or T cells enriched from blood (not recorded which). These receptors were collected from a woman between 18 and 29 years old who had been exposed to COVID-19. The CDR3 runs from the conserved cysteine through the conserved F or W. A D gene is named only where the DNA matches it firmly. Size tells how often a clone was seen (once, few, many) or the class of an expanded clone, and some rows leave it out.

CDR3aa: CSVAGPHGYTF; CDR3nt: TGCAGTGTTGCGGGGCCGCACGGCTACACCTTC; abundance: few; j_gene: TRBJ1-2; d_gene: .; v_gene: TRBV20-1
CDR3aa: CASSQGHGEGYEQYF; CDR3nt: TGCGCCAGCAGCCAAGGTCACGGGGAGGGCTACGAGCAGTACTTC; abundance: .; j_gene: TRBJ2-7; d_gene: TRBD2; v_gene: TRBV4-3
CDR3aa: CASSVASGQGATGELFF; CDR3nt: TGTGCCAGCAGCGTAGCTTCCGGACAGGGGGCAACCGGGGAGCTGTTTTTT; abundance: .; j_gene: TRBJ2-2; d_gene: TRBD1; v_gene: TRBV9
CDR3aa: CASRSGLNTEAFF; CDR3nt: TGTGCCAGCAGGTCGGGGTTGAACACTGAAGCTTTCTTT; abundance: .; j_gene: TRBJ1-1; d_gene: .; v_gene: TRBV6-5
CDR3aa: CASSFGTGVGTEAFF; CDR3nt: TGCGCCAGCAGCTTCGGGACAGGGGTTGGCACTGAAGCTTTCTTT; abundance: .; j_gene: TRBJ1-1; d_gene: TRBD1; v_gene: TRBV5-1
CDR3aa: CASSLVGQGNTGELFF; CDR3nt: TGTGCCAGCAGCTTGGTTGGGCAGGGGAACACCGGGGAGCTGTTTTTT; abundance: .; j_gene: TRBJ2-2; d_gene: .; v_gene: TRBV5-5
CDR3aa: CASSLYAGPSYGYTF; CDR3nt: TGTGCCAGCAGCTTGTACGCAGGGCCGAGCTATGGCTACACCTTC; abundance: once; j_gene: TRBJ1-2; d_gene: .; v_gene: TRBV5-6
CDR3aa: CASSSFFGQGGDEQFF; CDR3nt: TGCGCCAGCAGCTCATTTTTTGGACAGGGAGGAGATGAGCAGTTCTTC; abundance: .; j_gene: TRBJ2-1; d_gene: TRBD1; v_gene: TRBV5-1
CDR3aa: CASSRGQEDSPLHF; CDR3nt: TGTGCCAGCTCCCGGGGACAGGAGGATTCACCCCTCCACTTT; abundance: .; j_gene: TRBJ1-6; d_gene: TRBD1; v_gene: TRBV18
CDR3aa: CASSPTWQGSLSEQFF; CDR3nt: TGTGCCAGCAGCCCAACGTGGCAGGGTAGTCTGAGTGAGCAGTTCTTC; abundance: few; j_gene: TRBJ2-1; d_gene: .; v_gene: TRBV7-8
CDR3aa: CASSSRPAGGVDNEQFF; CDR3nt: TGTGCCAGCAGCTCGAGACCAGCGGGAGGGGTAGACAATGAGCAGTTCTTC; abundance: .; j_gene: TRBJ2-1; d_gene: TRBD2; v_gene: TRBV7-3
CDR3aa: CASSLPLLADSYEQYF; CDR3nt: TGTGCCAGCAGCCTCCCCCTACTAGCGGACTCCTACGAGCAGTACTTC; abundance: .; j_gene: TRBJ2-7; d_gene: TRBD2; v_gene: TRBV28
CDR3aa: CASSLVLVDYEQYF; CDR3nt: TGTGCCAGCAGCTTAGTTCTAGTGGATTACGAGCAGTACTTC; abundance: few; j_gene: TRBJ2-7; d_gene: .; v_gene: TRBV11-2
CDR3aa: CASSSGNFGNQPQHF; CDR3nt: TGTGCCAGCAGCTCGGGGAATTTTGGCAATCAGCCCCAGCATTTT; abundance: .; j_gene: TRBJ1-5; d_gene: .; v_gene: TRBV7-9
CDR3aa: CASSYRDRGLTGELFF; CDR3nt: TGCGCCAGCAGTTACCGGGACAGGGGCCTCACCGGGGAGCTGTTTTTT; abundance: once; j_gene: TRBJ2-2; d_gene: TRBD1; v_gene: TRBV5-1
CDR3aa: CASSGGQGYEQYF; CDR3nt: TGTGCCAGCAGCGGCGGACAGGGCTACGAGCAGTACTTC; abundance: .; j_gene: TRBJ2-7; d_gene: TRBD1; v_gene: TRBV9
CDR3aa: CASSLGASTTYEQYF; CDR3nt: TGTGCCAGCAGCTTGGGTGCAAGTACAACCTACGAGCAGTACTTC; abundance: .; j_gene: TRBJ2-7; d_gene: .; v_gene: TRBV5-5
CDR3aa: CAIRPGTGDQPQHF; CDR3nt: TGTGCCATCAGACCCGGGACAGGGGATCAGCCCCAGCATTTT; abundance: .; j_gene: TRBJ1-5; d_gene: TRBD1; v_gene: TRBV28
CDR3aa: CASSQGVAGGANTQYF; CDR3nt: TGTGCCAGCAGCCAAGGGGTAGCGGGAGGTGCTAATACGCAGTATTTT; abundance: once; j_gene: TRBJ2-3; d_gene: TRBD2; v_gene: TRBV7-3
CDR3aa: CASSFPFYEQYF; CDR3nt: TGTGCCAGCAGCTTCCCCTTCTACGAGCAGTACTTC; abundance: .; j_gene: TRBJ2-7; d_gene: .; v_gene: TRBV11-2
CDR3aa: CATSTPYQAFTDGYTF; CDR3nt: TGTGCCACCAGCACACCATACCAGGCTTTCACGGATGGCTACACCTTC; abundance: .; j_gene: TRBJ1-2; d_gene: .; v_gene: TRBV15
CDR3aa: CASSLQGSRGYGYTF; CDR3nt: TGTGCCAGCAGCTTACAGGGTTCCCGGGGCTATGGCTACACCTTC; abundance: .; j_gene: TRBJ1-2; d_gene: .; v_gene: TRBV5-4
CDR3aa: CASSPQAGGLYNEQFF; CDR3nt: TGTGCCAGCAGCCCTCAAGCGGGAGGGCTCTACAATGAGCAGTTCTTC; abundance: .; j_gene: TRBJ2-1; d_gene: TRBD2; v_gene: TRBV5-4
CDR3aa: CATSRDSADTQYF; CDR3nt: TGTGCCACCAGCCGCGATAGCGCAGATACGCAGTATTTT; abundance: .; j_gene: TRBJ2-3; d_gene: .; v_gene: TRBV24-1
CDR3aa: CASSPDVEANYGYTF; CDR3nt: TGCGCCAGCAGCCCAGACGTGGAGGCTAACTATGGCTACACCTTC; abundance: once; j_gene: TRBJ1-2; d_gene: .; v_gene: TRBV4-1
CDR3aa: CASSPMVLAGGEQFF; CDR3nt: TGCGCCAGCAGCCCAATGGTACTAGCGGGAGGGGAGCAGTTCTTC; abundance: .; j_gene: TRBJ2-1; d_gene: TRBD2; v_gene: TRBV4-1
CDR3aa: CASSQGTGGMLRRELFF; CDR3nt: TGCGCCAGCAGCCAAGGGACAGGGGGAATGTTACGTAGGGAGCTGTTTTTT; abundance: .; j_gene: TRBJ2-2; d_gene: TRBD1; v_gene: TRBV4-1
CDR3aa: CASSRAGNYYEQYF; CDR3nt: TGTGCCAGTAGTCGGGCGGGAAACTACTACGAGCAGTACTTC; abundance: .; j_gene: TRBJ2-7; d_gene: .; v_gene: TRBV19
CDR3aa: CATSVWQGTFVRNIQYF; CDR3nt: TGTGCCACCAGCGTCTGGCAGGGCACCTTCGTAAGAAACATTCAGTACTTC; abundance: .; j_gene: TRBJ2-4; d_gene: .; v_gene: TRBV15
CDR3aa: CASSFRGRETDTQYF; CDR3nt: TGTGCCAGCAGCTTCCGCGGGAGGGAGACAGATACGCAGTATTTT; abundance: .; j_gene: TRBJ2-3; d_gene: TRBD2; v_gene: TRBV11-2
CDR3aa: CASSLTTSGRQVDEQFF; CDR3nt: TGTGCCAGCAGTTTGACGACTAGCGGTAGACAGGTGGATGAGCAGTTCTTC; abundance: .; j_gene: TRBJ2-1; d_gene: TRBD2; v_gene: TRBV28
CDR3aa: CASSEDTGSYNEQFF; CDR3nt: TGTGCCAGCAGTGAAGACACAGGCTCCTACAATGAGCAGTTCTTC; abundance: .; j_gene: TRBJ2-1; d_gene: .; v_gene: TRBV2
CDR3aa: CASSSHYEQYF; CDR3nt: TGTGCCAGCAGTTCCCACTACGAGCAGTACTTC; abundance: .; j_gene: TRBJ2-7; d_gene: .; v_gene: TRBV28
CDR3aa: CASSNDREVVGNTIYF; CDR3nt: TGTGCCAGCAGTAATGACAGGGAAGTAGTTGGAAACACCATATATTTT; abundance: .; j_gene: TRBJ1-3; d_gene: TRBD1; v_gene: TRBV28
CDR3aa: CASSVRGGTGELFF; CDR3nt: TGTGCCAGCAGCGTAAGAGGAGGGACCGGGGAGCTGTTTTTT; abundance: once; j_gene: TRBJ2-2; d_gene: .; v_gene: TRBV9
CDR3aa: CASSPGTGGITEAFF; CDR3nt: TGTGCCAGCAGTCCCGGGACAGGGGGCATCACTGAAGCTTTCTTT; abundance: few; j_gene: TRBJ1-1; d_gene: TRBD1; v_gene: TRBV3-1/TRBV3-2
CDR3aa: CATSRDFRGTEAFF; CDR3nt: TGTGCCACCAGCAGAGATTTCAGGGGGACTGAAGCTTTCTTT; abundance: .; j_gene: TRBJ1-1; d_gene: TRBD1; v_gene: TRBV15
CDR3aa: CASSEWAGVTEAFF; CDR3nt: TGTGCCAGCAGTGAATGGGCAGGGGTCACTGAAGCTTTCTTT; abundance: .; j_gene: TRBJ1-1; d_gene: .; v_gene: TRBV6-1
CDR3aa: CASSGEAGGYEQYF; CDR3nt: TGTGCCAGCAGTGGTGAGGCAGGGGGCTACGAGCAGTACTTC; abundance: .; j_gene: TRBJ2-7; d_gene: TRBD1; v_gene: TRBV2
CDR3aa: CASSLGGNLGYEQYF; CDR3nt: TGTGCCAGCAGTTTGGGGGGAAATCTAGGCTACGAGCAGTACTTC; abundance: .; j_gene: TRBJ2-7; d_gene: .; v_gene: TRBV28
CDR3aa: CASSEMQGATNTEAFF; CDR3nt: TGTGCCAGCAGCGAGATGCAGGGGGCGACGAACACTGAAGCTTTCTTT; abundance: .; j_gene: TRBJ1-1; d_gene: TRBD1; v_gene: TRBV28
CDR3aa: CASSLAGRVTDTQYF; CDR3nt: TGTGCCAGCAGCTTAGCAGGGAGGGTCACAGATACGCAGTATTTT; abundance: .; j_gene: TRBJ2-3; d_gene: TRBD2; v_gene: TRBV7-9
CDR3aa: CASSLNDRSEQYF; CDR3nt: TGTGCCAGCAGCTTGAACGACAGGTCCGAGCAGTACTTC; abundance: .; j_gene: TRBJ2-7; d_gene: .; v_gene: TRBV7-9
CDR3aa: CASSLPRDSQRREQFF; CDR3nt: TGTGCCAGCTCTCTCCCTCGGGATAGCCAGCGAAGAGAGCAGTTCTTC; abundance: .; j_gene: TRBJ2-1; d_gene: .; v_gene: TRBV18
CDR3aa: CASSSGGRGRNEQFF; CDR3nt: TGTGCCAGCAGTTCCGGGGGCAGGGGGAGGAATGAGCAGTTCTTC; abundance: .; j_gene: TRBJ2-1; d_gene: .; v_gene: TRBV6-2/TRBV6-3
CDR3aa: CASSVEQGLQETQYF; CDR3nt: TGTGCCAGCAGCGTAGAGCAAGGACTCCAAGAGACCCAGTACTTC; abundance: .; j_gene: TRBJ2-5; d_gene: .; v_gene: TRBV9
CDR3aa: CASTPEPAAYNSPLHF; CDR3nt: TGTGCCAGCACGCCCGAACCGGCGGCCTATAATTCACCCCTCCACTTT; abundance: .; j_gene: TRBJ1-6; d_gene: .; v_gene: TRBV2
CDR3aa: CASSLDRASHEQYF; CDR3nt: TGCGCCAGCAGCTTGGACAGGGCGTCCCACGAGCAGTACTTC; abundance: .; j_gene: TRBJ2-7; d_gene: .; v_gene: TRBV5-1
CDR3aa: CAISEPRGAGGLNEQFF; CDR3nt: TGTGCCATCAGTGAACCGCGGGGGGCGGGAGGGCTCAATGAGCAGTTCTTC; abundance: .; j_gene: TRBJ2-1; d_gene: TRBD2; v_gene: TRBV10-3
CDR3aa: CASSPRDRVGPREAFF; CDR3nt: TGTGCCAGCAGCCCACGGGACAGGGTAGGACCAAGGGAAGCTTTCTTT; abundance: few; j_gene: TRBJ1-1; d_gene: TRBD1; v_gene: TRBV7-9
CDR3aa: CASSPLSSETQYF; CDR3nt: TGTGCCAGCTCACCACTTTCTTCTGAGACCCAGTACTTC; abundance: .; j_gene: TRBJ2-5; d_gene: .; v_gene: TRBV18
CDR3aa: CASSLGLATNEKLFF; CDR3nt: TGTGCCAGCAGCTTAGGACTTGCAACTAATGAAAAACTGTTTTTT; abundance: .; j_gene: TRBJ1-4; d_gene: .; v_gene: TRBV7-9
CDR3aa: CASSPGQTNTEAFF; CDR3nt: TGCGCCAGCAGCCCCGGACAGACGAACACTGAAGCTTTCTTT; abundance: .; j_gene: TRBJ1-1; d_gene: .; v_gene: TRBV5-1
CDR3aa: CASSLDSQAHYGYTF; CDR3nt: TGCGCCAGCAGCTTGGATTCCCAGGCCCACTATGGCTACACCTTC; abundance: few; j_gene: TRBJ1-2; d_gene: .; v_gene: TRBV5-1
CDR3aa: CASSKTDRVWDTEAFF; CDR3nt: TGTGCCAGCAGCAAAACCGACAGGGTATGGGACACTGAAGCTTTCTTT; abundance: .; j_gene: TRBJ1-1; d_gene: TRBD1; v_gene: TRBV6-2/TRBV6-3